The T cell receptor beta chain under discussion was sequenced for a study of T cells in Graves' hyperthyroidism and ophthalmopathy. On this clonotype itself: Because the CDR3 is missing its conserved closing phenylalanine or tryptophan, this is likely a read error.

TCR beta CDR3 sequences were amplified from RNA transcripts. The primer set for the first-round RT-PCR of the TCR CDR3 was HTBI. From the multiplex PCR reads, TCRdb called clonotypes with MiXCR, one entry per CDR3 protein. The table includes hundreds of thousands of distinct CDR3 sequences, just under 20% detected once. This TCR came from a man aged 40-55 years with Graves' ophthalmopathy. Sequenced input: blood.

This CDR3 is CASGSSSYNEQFS. The CDR3 region has the DNA TGTGCCAGCGGCTCCAGCTCCTACAATGAGCAGTTCTCC. V usage is TRBV6-1 and J usage is TRBJ2-1; no definite D call. The CDR3 extends over 13 amino acids. From germline, CDR1 is MNHNS and CDR2 SASEGT. V gave up 8 bases and J gave up 0 bases, with 8 bases separating them.